These T cell receptor beta chains were read from a single sample in a study of T cell changes during pregnancy in multiple sclerosis. The table came from immunoSEQ multiplex PCR; TCRdb's copy has only in-frame clones and leaves some out. The sample contains about 5,200 clones, 81% of which appear only once. This specimen consisted of CD8+ T cells from peripheral blood mononuclear cells, obtained in the second trimester of pregnancy. These TCRs come from a female donor in good health, enrolled as a control in a pregnancy study. The CDR3 runs from the conserved cysteine through the conserved F or W.

V: TRBV11-2; J: TRBJ2-5; CDR3: CASSSGTSGFQETQYF
V: TRBV11-3; J: TRBJ2-6; CDR3: CASSPPTGSGANVLTF
V: TRBV4-3; J: TRBJ2-1; CDR3: CASSRTGTSGFDEQFF
V: TRBV27; J: TRBJ1-2; CDR3: CASSSGGFYGYTF
V: TRBV9; J: TRBJ2-7; CDR3: CASSAVDRGVEEQYF
V: TRBV7-6; J: TRBJ1-5; CDR3: CASSPGQGASNQPQHF
V: TRBV7-9; J: TRBJ1-1; CDR3: CASSLDRRTGVATEAFF
V: TRBV29-1; J: TRBJ2-2; CDR3: CSVEDRDRGIFGELFF
V: TRBV27; J: TRBJ2-7; CDR3: CASSPGLAGYEQYF
V: TRBV6-1; J: TRBJ1-2; CDR3: CASSEVEHYGYTF
V: TRBV30; J: TRBJ2-7; CDR3: CAWRRLAGDVEEQYF
V: TRBV7-9; J: .; CDR3: CASSLGGMNYEQYF
V: TRBV28; J: TRBJ1-1; CDR3: CASSQLWGRQASSTEAFF
V: TRBV20-1; J: TRBJ2-5; CDR3: CSASLAETQYF
V: TRBV7-6; J: TRBJ1-3; CDR3: CASSLGETGNTIYF
V: TRBV5-6; J: TRBJ2-5; CDR3: CASSLSREETQYF
V: TRBV6-5; J: TRBJ2-7; CDR3: CASSSQPDSSYEQYF
V: TRBV9; J: TRBJ2-3; CDR3: CASTLSGGATDTQYF
V: TRBV5-5; J: TRBJ1-4; CDR3: CASSHGQSTNEKLFF
V: TRBV15; J: TRBJ2-5; CDR3: CATSRESGAETQYF